What follows are 24 T cell receptor beta chains derived from one specimen sequenced in a study of cytomegalovirus exposure and HLA in healthy donors. PCR employed 60 Vbeta and 13 Jbeta primers. Generated by immunoSEQ multiplex PCR, the TCRdb table keeps only in-frame clones and is missing some. This repertoire shows about 170,000 clones, approximately 86% found once; its top ten account for 1.5%. Sequencing was carried out using PBMCs. These receptors all come from a male donor in good health and CMV-seronegative.

The table lists this clone with a count of one. The chain recombines TRBV5-4 with TRBJ2-7; TRBD2 agrees at 7 bases. Germline-derived CDR1 and CDR2 are SGHNT and YYREEE (reference sequence). The CDR3 spans 13 residues. J gave up 2 bases and V 7 bases, and 6 bases lay outside the gene matches. The chain's CDR3 is CASPGTNTYEQYF. DNA for the CDR3: TGTGCCAGCCCCGGGACTAACACCTACGAGCAGTACTTC.

The V gene is TRBV18, the J gene TRBJ2-7; 8 bases fit TRBD1. The germline gives CDR1 KGHSH, CDR2 LQKENI. CDR3 size: 15 residues. The ends lost 3 bases at V and 2 bases at J; junction bases unmatched: 6. The CDR3 reads CASSPVETGAYEQYF. CDR3 nucleotides: TGTGCCAGCTCACCCGTCGAGACAGGGGCCTACGAGCAGTACTTC.

The chain joins TRBV6-1 to TRBJ1-1; tentative D call: TRBD1 (5 bases). From germline, CDR1 is MNHNS and CDR2 SASEGT. CDR3 length: 15 residues. V gave up 7 bases and J gave up 3 bases, with 18 bases separating them. CDR3 protein: CASIRKWGDHTEAFF. In DNA form, the CDR3 reads TGTGCCAGCATCCGAAAATGGGGGGATCACACTGAAGCTTTCTTT.

This rearrangement joins TRBV6-5 to TRBJ2-4; maybe TRBD2 (5 bases). V lost 2 bases and J 5 bases, leaving 13 bases between the germline ends. Germline CDR1 is MNHEY and CDR2 is SVGAGI. There are 15 residues in the CDR3. CDR3 amino acids: CASSYLGVTQNIQYF. The CDR3 bases are TGTGCCAGCAGTTACCTCGGGGTCACCCAAAACATTCAGTACTTC.

V and J are TRBV27 and TRBJ2-3; 7 nucleotides agree with TRBD2. V dropped 7 bases and J dropped 1; count of bases not matched to a gene: 8. The germline CDR1 and CDR2 sequences are MNHEY and SMNVEV (reference sequence). The CDR3 loop spans 15 amino acids. This CDR3 is CASKGRAWGTDTQYF. DNA of the CDR3: TGTGCCAGCAAGGGGAGGGCCTGGGGCACAGATACGCAGTATTTT.

The chain links TRBV29-1 to TRBJ2-2; D is unclear. CDR3 length equals 13 residues. With 1 base removed from V and 7 bases from J, the gap between germline ends came to 10 bases. Germline V gene data show CDR1 as SQVTM and CDR2 as ANQGSEA. The CDR3 loop reads CSVEVGVDGELFF. CDR3 sequence (DNA): TGCAGCGTTGAAGTGGGCGTCGACGGGGAGCTGTTTTTT.

The rearrangement joins TRBV19 to TRBJ2-7; 7 positions match TRBD2. Germline CDR1 and CDR2: LNHDA and SQIVND (reference sequence). CDR3 length equals 17 residues. V was pared by 5 bases and J by 0 bases, with 13 bases of the junction left unmatched. CDR3 sequence: CASSPGMGGEVSYEQYF. CDR3 in DNA: TGTGCCAGTAGTCCCGGAATGGGGGGGGAGGTCTCCTACGAGCAGTACTTC.

The J gene is TRBJ2-1, the V gene TRBV19; 7 positions match TRBD1. Germline lookup yields CDR1 LNHDA and CDR2 SQIVND (reference sequence). The ends lost 5 bases at V and 3 bases at J; junction bases unmatched: 7. The CDR3 has 15 amino acids. This chain's CDR3 is CASSVGQWSYNEQFF. As DNA, the CDR3 is TGTGCCAGTAGTGTGGGACAGTGGAGCTACAATGAGCAGTTCTTC.

The rearrangement uses TRBV6-1 and TRBJ1-5, with a weak D call TRBD1 (6 bases). Trimming shortened V by 4 bases and J by 0 bases, and 16 bases separated the two germline ends. Germline V CDR1 and CDR2: MNHNS, SASEGT. This CDR3 is built from 17 residues. The CDR3 loop reads CASSGTGMGVSNQPQHF. The CDR3 nucleotides are TGTGCCAGCAGTGGCACAGGGATGGGAGTTAGCAATCAGCCCCAGCATTTT.

This chain links TRBV14 with TRBJ1-3, with unresolved D. The CDR3 is 16 amino acids. The ends were cut back, 4 bases at V and 0 bases at J, with 13 bases in the middle. Germline CDR1 reads SGHDN; CDR2 reads FVKESK. For the CDR3, the DNA is TGTGCCAGCAGCCTGAGAGCCCGATCCTCTGGAAACACCATATATTTT. This codes for CASSLRARSSGNTIYF.

The chain carries TRBV7-2 and TRBJ2-5; 11 nucleotides match TRBD2. Germline assignment: CDR1 SGHTA and CDR2 FQGNSA. V gave up 1 base and J gave up 2 bases; unmatched junction bases: 3. The CDR3 is made up of 16 amino acids. CDR3 in amino acids: CASSLGLAGRQETQYF. The CDR3 region has the DNA TGTGCCAGCAGCTTAGGACTAGCGGGGAGACAAGAGACCCAGTACTTC.

This chain's CDR3 is CASSQGYRNNSPLHF. The CDR3 DNA reads as TGCGCCAGCAGCCAAGGATACAGAAATAATTCACCCCTCCACTTT. V usage is TRBV4-3 and J usage is TRBJ1-6; no clear D. This CDR3 contains 15 residues. The V and J ends lost 1 base and 5 bases respectively, with 9 bases between them. The germline V gene encodes CDR1 LGHNA and CDR2 YSLEER.

The V and J genes are TRBV5-6 and TRBJ1-5, with D perhaps TRBD1 (5 bases). The CDR3 is made up of 13 amino acids. Germline-derived CDR1 and CDR2 are SGHDT and YYEEEE. The germline V and J ends were trimmed by 3 bases and 9 bases, with 13 bases remaining between them. CDR3 in DNA: TGTGCCAGCAGCTCCGCAGGGATTGGGCCCCAGCATTTT. It codes for CASSSAGIGPQHF.

Note on this clone: The germline gene is not matched at one end of the junction; a read error may be the cause. CDR3 nucleotide sequence: TGTTCCAGCATCTCTTCCTTAATATCAGGCTCCTACAATGAGCAGTTCTTC. The encoded protein is CSSISSLISGSYNEQFF. The chain is built from TRBV7-9 and TRBJ2-1; D not certain. CDR3 length: 17 amino acids. Germline V CDR1 and CDR2: SEHNR, FQNEAQ (reference sequence).

This clone was observed a single time. The DNA for the CDR3 is TGTGCCAGCAGCTTGTTGACTCCCACAGATACGCAGTATTTT. This gives the protein CASSLLTPTDTQYF. The rearrangement joins TRBV5-6 to TRBJ2-3; no reliable D call. The CDR3 loop spans 14 amino acids. V shed 1 base and J shed 2 bases, with 8 bases lying between them. Germline loops: CDR1 SGHDT, CDR2 YYEEEE.

The genes are TRBV28 and TRBJ2-7; D might be TRBD2 (6 bases). Trimming took 5 bases from V and 3 from J, leaving 14 bases between them. This CDR3 spans 14 amino acids. The V gene's germline CDR1 is MDHEN and CDR2 SYDVKM. CDR3 loop: CASSPGGQGYEQYF. In DNA form, the CDR3 reads TGTGCCAGCAGTCCCGGAGGGCAGGGCTACGAGCAGTACTTC.

This rearrangement joins TRBV7-2 to TRBJ2-5, with TRBD2 identical over 7 bases. The ends lost 1 base at V and 0 bases at J; junction bases unmatched: 2. The CDR3 is 15 amino acids. Germline CDR1 and CDR2: SGHTA and FQGNSA. The CDR3 reads CASSLVGGYQETQYF. The CDR3 DNA follows: TGTGCCAGCAGCTTAGTCGGGGGGTACCAAGAGACCCAGTACTTC.

V and J are TRBV7-3 and TRBJ1-1; D might be TRBD1 (5 bases). The length of the CDR3 is 15 residues. In germline, CDR1 is SGHTA, CDR2 FQGTGA. With 5 bases removed from V and 0 bases from J, the gap between germline ends came to 13 bases. The CDR3 region is CASSPQTGVNTEAFF. CDR3 nucleotides: TGTGCCAGCAGCCCTCAGACGGGGGTGAACACTGAAGCTTTCTTT. The full variable domain, its missing parts supplied by reference TRBV7-3 and TRBJ1-1, is GAGVSQTPSNKVTEKGKYVELRCDPISGHTALYWYRQSLGQGPEFLIYFQGTGAADDSGLPNDRFFAVRPEGSVSTLKIQRTERGDSAVYLCASSPQTGVNTEAFFGQGTRLTVV.

This clone was seen once. The rearrangement links TRBV28 to TRBJ1-5; D might be TRBD1 (5 bases). Trimming cost V 8 bases and J 1 base, with 18 bases left between them. The CDR3 sequence is 16 residues long. Per the germline V gene, CDR1 is MDHEN and CDR2 is SYDVKM. The CDR3 sequence: CASSPGGGGSNQPQHF. In DNA, the CDR3 is TGTGCCAGCTCCCCAGGCGGGGGTGGCAGCAATCAGCCCCAGCATTTT.

The gene calls are TRBV7-6 and TRBJ2-5, with 9 bases identical to TRBD2. The CDR3 has 15 residues. CDR1 and CDR2 (germline): SGHVS, FNYEAQ. The J segment lost 4 bases and the V segment lost 3 bases, leaving 6 bases of the junction unmatched. CDR3 sequence: CASSLGLAVGETQYF. Here the CDR3 DNA reads TGTGCCAGCAGCTTGGGACTAGCCGTAGGAGAGACCCAGTACTTC.

The J gene is TRBJ2-7, the V gene TRBV7-2, with 8 nucleotides matching TRBD2. This CDR3 comprises 18 residues. Unmatched junction bases numbered 19, after V lost 2 bases and J lost 7 bases. Germline CDR1 reads SGHTA; CDR2 reads FQGNSA. CDR3 nucleotide sequence: TGTGCCAGCAGCTTAAACCGTTGGGGGGCGGGAGGCCCCTGGGAGCAGTACTTC. Residues: CASSLNRWGAGGPWEQYF.

The chain is built from TRBV29-1 and TRBJ1-5; TRBD1 aligns across 7 bases. The CDR3 loop spans 13 amino acids. Per the germline V gene, CDR1 is SQVTM and CDR2 is ANQGSEA. J gave up 5 bases and V 5 bases, and 6 bases lay outside the gene matches. The DNA of the CDR3 is TGCAGCGTTTCAGACAGGGCGTATCAGCCCCAGCATTTT. This sequence encodes CSVSDRAYQPQHF.

The rearrangement uses TRBV6-5 and TRBJ1-5; D uncertain. The germline gives CDR1 MNHEY, CDR2 SVGAGI. V was cut by 2 bases and J by 6 bases, with 8 bases left in between. This CDR3 spans 13 amino acids. The CDR3 spells CASSYGGSQPQHF. The CDR3 DNA reads as TGTGCCAGCAGTTACGGAGGGAGTCAGCCCCAGCATTTT.

This chain joins TRBV27 and TRBJ2-3, with 15 bases matching TRBD2. Germline CDR1 is MNHEY and CDR2 is SMNVEV (reference sequence). This CDR3 contains 15 residues. V gave up 6 bases and J gave up 5 bases; unmatched junction bases: 3. The CDR3 DNA sequence: TGTGCCAGCAGACTGGGACTAGCGGGAGGAGATACGCAGTATTTT. It yields the protein CASRLGLAGGDTQYF.